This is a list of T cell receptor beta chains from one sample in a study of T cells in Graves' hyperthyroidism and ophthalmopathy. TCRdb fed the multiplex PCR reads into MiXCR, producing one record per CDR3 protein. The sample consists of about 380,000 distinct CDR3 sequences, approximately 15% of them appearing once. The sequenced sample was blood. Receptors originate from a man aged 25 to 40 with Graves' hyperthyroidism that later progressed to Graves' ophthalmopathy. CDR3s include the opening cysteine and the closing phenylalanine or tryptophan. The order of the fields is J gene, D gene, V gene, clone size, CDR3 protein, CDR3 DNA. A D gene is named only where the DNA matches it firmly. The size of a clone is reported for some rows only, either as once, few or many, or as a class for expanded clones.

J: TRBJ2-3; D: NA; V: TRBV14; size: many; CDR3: CASSQVSSNTDTQYF; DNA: TGTGCCAGCAGCCAAGTCTCGAGTAACACAGATACGCAGTATTTT
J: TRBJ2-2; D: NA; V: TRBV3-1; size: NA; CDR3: CASSQGELFF; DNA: TGTGCCAGCAGCCAAGGGGAGCTGTTTTTT
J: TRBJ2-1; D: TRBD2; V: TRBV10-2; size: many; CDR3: CASTPAGLAINEQFF; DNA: TGCGCCAGCACCCCGGCAGGACTAGCTATCAATGAGCAGTTCTTC
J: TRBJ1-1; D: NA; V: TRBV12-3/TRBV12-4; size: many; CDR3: CASALWGNTEAFF; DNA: TGTGCCAGCGCTCTTTGGGGGAACACTGAAGCTTTCTTT
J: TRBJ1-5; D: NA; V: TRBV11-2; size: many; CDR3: CASSLDLFTRWDQPQHF; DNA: TGTGCCAGCAGCTTAGATCTCTTTACACGTTGGGATCAGCCCCAGCATTTT
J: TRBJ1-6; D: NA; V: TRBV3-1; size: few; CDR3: CASSQEVAISTTYNSPLHF; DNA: TGTGCCAGCAGCCAAGAGGTCGCCATCTCCACGACTTATAATTCACCCCTCCACTTT
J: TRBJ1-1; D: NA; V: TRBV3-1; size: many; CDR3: CASSQVLGISEAFF; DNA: TGTGCCAGCAGCCAAGTTCTAGGGATATCTGAAGCTTTCTTT
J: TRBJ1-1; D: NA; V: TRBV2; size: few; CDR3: CASSDAWVSEAFF; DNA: TGTGCCAGCAGTGATGCGTGGGTTTCTGAAGCTTTCTTT
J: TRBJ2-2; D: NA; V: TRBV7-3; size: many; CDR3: CASSLSGPNTGELFF; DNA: TGTGCCAGCAGCTTATCGGGACCAAACACCGGGGAGCTGTTTTTT
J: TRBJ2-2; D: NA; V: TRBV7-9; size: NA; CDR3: CASTLATGELFF; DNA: TGTGCCAGCACACTAGCCACCGGGGAGCTGTTTTTT
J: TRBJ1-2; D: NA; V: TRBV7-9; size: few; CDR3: CASSPGTWSNYGYTF; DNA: TGTGCCAGCAGCCCAGGGACCTGGAGTAACTATGGCTACACCTTC
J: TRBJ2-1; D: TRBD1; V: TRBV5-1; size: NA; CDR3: CASSFATGVNGQFF; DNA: TGCGCCAGCAGCTTTGCGACAGGGGTCAATGGGCAGTTCTTC
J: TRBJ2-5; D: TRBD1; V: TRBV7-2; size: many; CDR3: CASSPYGQGETQYF; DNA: TGTGCCAGCAGCCCCTATGGACAGGGAGAGACCCAGTACTTC
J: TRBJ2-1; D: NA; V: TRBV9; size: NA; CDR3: CASGFRQGPYNEQLF; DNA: TGTGCCAGCGGCTTTCGACAAGGACCCTACAATGAGCAGTTGTTC
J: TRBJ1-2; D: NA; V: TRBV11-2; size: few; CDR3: CASSPDREPRGYTF; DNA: TGTGCCAGCAGCCCAGACAGAGAACCTAGGGGCTACACCTTC
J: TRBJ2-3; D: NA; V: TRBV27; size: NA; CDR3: CASSPASARGTDTQYF; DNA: TGTGCCAGCAGTCCCGCGTCAGCCCGCGGGACAGATACGCAGTATTTT
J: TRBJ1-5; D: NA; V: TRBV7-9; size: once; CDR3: CASSLAPWGVGNQPQHF; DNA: TGTGCCAGCAGCTTAGCCCCTTGGGGGGTGGGCAATCAGCCCCAGCATTTT
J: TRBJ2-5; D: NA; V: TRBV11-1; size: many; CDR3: CASSLRGIKEETQYF; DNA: TGTGCCAGCAGCTTAAGGGGGATAAAGGAAGAGACCCAGTACTTC
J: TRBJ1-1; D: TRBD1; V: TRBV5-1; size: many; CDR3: CASSLLTGVVDTEAFF; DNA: TGCGCCAGCAGCTTGCTAACAGGGGTAGTGGACACTGAAGCTTTCTTT
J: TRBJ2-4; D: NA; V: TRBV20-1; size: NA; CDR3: CSASPGVNIQYF; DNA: TGCAGTGCCTCCCCGGGAGTTAACATTCAGTACTTC
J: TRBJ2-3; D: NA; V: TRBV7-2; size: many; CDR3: CASSSPRGGYRREDTQYF; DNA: TGTGCCAGCAGCTCCCCACGGGGCGGGTACAGAAGGGAGGATACGCAGTATTTT
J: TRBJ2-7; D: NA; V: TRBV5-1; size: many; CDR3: CATTPGDEQYF; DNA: TGCGCCACCACTCCGGGGGACGAGCAGTACTTC
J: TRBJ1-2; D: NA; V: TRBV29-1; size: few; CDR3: CSVPPGGKDGYTF; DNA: TGCAGCGTTCCGCCGGGGGGTAAGGATGGCTACACCTTC
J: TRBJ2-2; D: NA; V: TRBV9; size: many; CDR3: CASSVVGNTGELFF; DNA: TGTGCCAGCAGCGTAGTTGGAAACACCGGGGAGCTGTTTTTT
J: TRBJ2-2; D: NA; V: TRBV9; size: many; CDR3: CASSVEGTGELFF; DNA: TGTGCCAGCAGCGTAGAAGGGACCGGGGAGCTGTTTTTT
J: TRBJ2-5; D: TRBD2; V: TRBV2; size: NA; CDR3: CASKGSGGRETQYF; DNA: TGTGCCAGCAAGGGTAGCGGGGGAAGAGAGACCCAGTACTTC
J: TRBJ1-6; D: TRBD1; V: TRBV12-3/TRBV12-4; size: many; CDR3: CASSTSKGQAYNSPLHF; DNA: TGTGCCAGCAGTACCTCAAAAGGACAGGCCTATAATTCACCCCTCCACTTT
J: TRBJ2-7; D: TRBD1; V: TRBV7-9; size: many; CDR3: CASTPIGGQVYEQYF; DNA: TGTGCCAGCACTCCTATAGGAGGACAGGTCTACGAGCAGTACTTC
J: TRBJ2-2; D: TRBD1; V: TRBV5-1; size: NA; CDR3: CASSRGQSSGELFF; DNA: TGCGCCAGCAGCCGGGGACAGTCCTCTGGGGAGCTGTTTTTT
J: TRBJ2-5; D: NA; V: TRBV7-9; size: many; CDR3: CASSITGIQETQYF; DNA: TGTGCCAGCAGCATTACGGGAATACAGGAGACCCAGTACTTC
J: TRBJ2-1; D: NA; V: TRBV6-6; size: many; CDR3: CASSYLQGSRSYNEQFF; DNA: TGTGCCAGCAGTTACTTACAGGGTAGTCGATCCTACAATGAGCAGTTCTTC
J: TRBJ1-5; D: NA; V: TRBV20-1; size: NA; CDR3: CSARVQGTNQPQHF; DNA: TGCAGTGCTAGAGTTCAGGGGACTAATCAGCCCCAGCATTTT
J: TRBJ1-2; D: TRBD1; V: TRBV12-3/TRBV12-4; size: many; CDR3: CASTPGRGPDYGYTF; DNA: TGTGCCAGCACCCCGGGCAGGGGGCCGGACTATGGCTACACCTTC
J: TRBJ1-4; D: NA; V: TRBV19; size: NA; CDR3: CASSLQGGDEKLFF; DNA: TGTGCCAGTAGTTTACAGGGAGGCGATGAAAAACTGTTTTTT
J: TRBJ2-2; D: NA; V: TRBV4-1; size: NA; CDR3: CASSQEGTRELFF; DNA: TGCGCCAGCAGCCAAGAGGGAACGAGGGAGCTGTTTTTT
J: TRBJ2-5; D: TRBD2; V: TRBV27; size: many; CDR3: CASGYPGLFAETQYF; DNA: TGTGCCAGCGGCTACCCGGGACTATTCGCGGAGACCCAGTACTTC
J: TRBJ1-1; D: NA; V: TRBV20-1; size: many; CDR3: CSASGQFMNTEAFF; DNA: TGCAGTGCTAGCGGTCAGTTCATGAACACTGAAGCTTTCTTT
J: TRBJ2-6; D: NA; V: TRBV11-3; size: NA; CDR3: CASRNGQQASGANVLTF; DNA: TGTGCCAGCCGCAATGGACAGCAGGCCTCTGGGGCCAACGTCCTGACTTTC
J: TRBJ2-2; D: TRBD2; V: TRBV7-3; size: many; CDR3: CASSLGGGNTGELFF; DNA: TGTGCCAGCAGCTTAGGCGGGGGAAACACCGGGGAGCTGTTTTTT
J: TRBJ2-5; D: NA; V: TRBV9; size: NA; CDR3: CASSVGGPMATQYF; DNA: TGTGCCAGCAGCGTAGGAGGTCCGATGGCGACCCAGTACTTC
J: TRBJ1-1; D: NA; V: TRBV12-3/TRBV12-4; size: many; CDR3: CASSLLSRTNTEAFF; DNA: TGTGCCAGCAGTCTACTTTCCCGGACGAACACTGAAGCTTTCTTT
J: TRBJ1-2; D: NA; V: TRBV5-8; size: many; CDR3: CASSSLRRGPGYGYTF; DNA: TGTGCCAGCAGTTCTCTGAGGAGAGGACCCGGCTATGGCTACACCTTC
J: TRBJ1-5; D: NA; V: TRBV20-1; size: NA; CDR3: CSAQDYSNQPQHF; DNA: TGCAGCGCTCAGGATTATAGCAATCAGCCCCAGCATTTT
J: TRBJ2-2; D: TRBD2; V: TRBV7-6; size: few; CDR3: CASTLVAGTNTGELFF; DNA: TGTGCCAGCACCTTAGTAGCGGGGACGAACACCGGGGAGCTGTTTTTT
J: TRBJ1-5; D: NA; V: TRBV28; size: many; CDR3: CASKLGGSNQPQHF; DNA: TGTGCCAGCAAGTTGGGGGGTAGCAATCAGCCCCAGCATTTT
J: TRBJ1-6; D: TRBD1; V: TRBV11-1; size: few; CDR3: CASSSSGQLNSPLHF; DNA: TGTGCCAGCAGCTCCTCGGGACAGCTTAATTCACCCCTCCACTTT
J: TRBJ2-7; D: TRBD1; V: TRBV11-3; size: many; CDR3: CASSLYRGAYEQYF; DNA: TGTGCCAGCAGCTTATACAGGGGAGCCTACGAGCAGTACTTC
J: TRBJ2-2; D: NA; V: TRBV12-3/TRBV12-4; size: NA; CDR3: CASSPDRWGGELFF; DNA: TGTGCCAGCAGCCCTGACAGATGGGGCGGGGAGCTGTTTTTT
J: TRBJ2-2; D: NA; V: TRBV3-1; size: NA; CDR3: CASSQSVYPWELFF; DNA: TGTGCCAGCAGCCAGAGCGTCTACCCCTGGGAGCTGTTTTTT
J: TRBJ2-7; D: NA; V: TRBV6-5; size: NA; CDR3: CASSYSTVYEQYF; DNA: TGTGCCAGCAGTTACTCGACAGTCTACGAGCAGTACTTC
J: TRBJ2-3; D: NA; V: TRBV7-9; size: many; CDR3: CASSHPGGYTDTQYF; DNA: TGTGCCAGCAGCCATCCCGGGGGCTACACAGATACGCAGTATTTT